This T cell receptor (beta chain) originates from a study of T cells after yellow fever vaccination. TCRdb called the 5' RACE reads again in MiXCR, with one record for every CDR3 protein. The sample consists of under 150,000 distinct CDR3 sequences, 7.7% of them appearing once. The CDR3 runs 14 residues. The V and J ends lost 0 bases and 3 bases respectively, with 9 bases between them. Germline CDR1 LNHNV, CDR2 YYDKDF (reference sequence). This clonotype was counted at least ten times. The material sequenced was CD4+ T cells sorted from PBMCs, taken 5 days after the yellow fever booster vaccination. The source of this sequence is a young man who received the YFV17D yellow fever vaccine. This chain joins TRBV15 and TRBJ2-7, with a possible D match to TRBD2 (5 bases). This CDR3 is CATSRDRGIYEQYF. The CDR3 region has the DNA TGTGCCACCAGCAGAGATAGAGGGATCTACGAGCAGTACTTC.